This T cell receptor beta chain appears in the sequencing data of a study of blood T cell repertoires in COVID-19. Study details: Acute and convalescent COVID-19 specimens originated in the United States, Italy and Spain.

V shed 3 bases and J 5 bases; nucleotides not matched to a gene: 10. The CDR3 covers 16 residues. The germline V gene encodes CDR1 SGHTA and CDR2 FQGNSA. The data were produced by immunoSEQ multiplex PCR, yet TCRdb's version contains in-frame clones alone and is incomplete. The sample comprises more than 250,000 clones, approximately 85% of which are singletons, and roughly 5% rests with the top ten. The origin of this receptor is a man in his fifties with active or convalescent COVID-19. Sequencing was performed on peripheral blood. J is TRBJ2-3 and V is TRBV7-2, with 8 positions matching TRBD2. CDR3 nucleotide sequence: TGTGCCAGCAGCTTTCAAGCGGGAGAGGCGAAAGATACGCAGTATTTT. Translated: CASSFQAGEAKDTQYF.